This passage covers 5 T cell receptor beta chains from one sample sequenced in a study of T cells in localized non-small cell lung cancer. Only in-frame clones appear in the TCRdb table, and some are missing; sequencing was by immunoSEQ multiplex PCR. The sample includes roughly 34,000 clones, 87% seen only once; the top ten take about a sixth. The material sequenced was peripheral blood mononuclear cells, taken before any cancer treatment. The receptors here all came from a man aged 40 to 70 with stage III lung adenocarcinoma.

The rearrangement joins TRBV7-2 to TRBJ2-3; 10 bases align to TRBD1. CDR1 is SGHTA, CDR2 FQGNSA, per germline. The CDR3 has 16 residues. V was clipped by 5 bases and J by 1 base; unmatched bases: 6. The CDR3 spells CASSRTGTGGTDTQYF. CDR3 sequence (DNA): TGTGCCAGCAGCAGGACCGGGACAGGGGGCACAGATACGCAGTATTTT.

V and J are TRBV5-1 and TRBJ2-5; tentatively, D is TRBD1 or TRBD2 (5 bases each). Germline V gene sequence: CDR1 SGHRS, CDR2 YFSETQ. This CDR3 has 15 residues. V dropped 0 bases and J dropped 4 bases, with 13 bases sitting between them. Here the CDR3 DNA reads TGCGCCAGCAGCTTGGCTGGTCAGGGACGAGAGACCCAGTACTTC. This sequence encodes CASSLAGQGRETQYF.

A single count supports this clone. V usage is TRBV5-1 and J usage is TRBJ2-3; D ambiguous. Trimming removed 0 bases from V and 6 bases from J, with 2 bases in between. Germline loops: CDR1 SGHRS, CDR2 YFSETQ. CDR3 length: 11 amino acids. Here the CDR3 reads CASSLADTQYF. The CDR3 DNA reads TGCGCCAGCAGCTTGGCGGATACGCAGTATTTT.

V is TRBV18 and J is TRBJ2-1; 8 bases fit TRBD1. V gave up 5 bases and J gave up 4 bases; unmatched junction bases: 10. Germline values: CDR1 KGHSH, CDR2 LQKENI. The CDR3 covers 16 residues. The CDR3 spells CASSKPGQAKYNEQFF. Here the CDR3 DNA reads TGTGCCAGCTCAAAACCGGGACAGGCCAAATACAATGAGCAGTTCTTC.

The chain links TRBV2 to TRBJ2-2, with TRBD1 identical over 8 bases. V gave up 8 bases and J gave up 3 bases; unmatched junction bases: 2. The CDR3 length is 13 residues. The germline V gene has CDR1 SNHLY and CDR2 FYNNEI. The CDR3 bases are TGTGCCAGCTGGACAGGGTACACCGGGGAGCTGTTTTTT. Translating it yields CASWTGYTGELFF.